The clone carrying this T cell receptor beta chain was recorded many times. The data belong to a study of blood T cell repertoires in COVID-19. Background on the study: The United States, Italy and Spain supplied acute and convalescent COVID-19 samples. PBMCs, B-cell-depleted T cells, or T cells were the source of the cDNA or gDNA that made up the material.

Trimming took 8 bases from V and 8 from J; bases not matched to a gene: 3. This CDR3 is 13 amino acids long. CDR1 is LNHDA, CDR2 SQIVND, per germline (reference sequence). In the original workflow: Researchers report that nucleated cell counts were estimated from reference gene primer amplification. Sequenced by immunoSEQ multiplex PCR; TCRdb stores in-frame clones only, minus some. V, J and clone size were drawn from that table, and D and trimming were deduced from the DNA. The profile shows some 180,000 clones, about 79% of them singletons. This receptor was identified in a human donor in a cohort sampled during active COVID-19. This rearrangement joins TRBV19 to TRBJ1-6; 10 bases align to TRBD1. The specimen sequenced was peripheral blood. The CDR3 loop is CASRDRGDSPLHF. CDR3 nucleotides: TGTGCCAGTCGGGACAGGGGTGATTCACCCCTCCACTTT.